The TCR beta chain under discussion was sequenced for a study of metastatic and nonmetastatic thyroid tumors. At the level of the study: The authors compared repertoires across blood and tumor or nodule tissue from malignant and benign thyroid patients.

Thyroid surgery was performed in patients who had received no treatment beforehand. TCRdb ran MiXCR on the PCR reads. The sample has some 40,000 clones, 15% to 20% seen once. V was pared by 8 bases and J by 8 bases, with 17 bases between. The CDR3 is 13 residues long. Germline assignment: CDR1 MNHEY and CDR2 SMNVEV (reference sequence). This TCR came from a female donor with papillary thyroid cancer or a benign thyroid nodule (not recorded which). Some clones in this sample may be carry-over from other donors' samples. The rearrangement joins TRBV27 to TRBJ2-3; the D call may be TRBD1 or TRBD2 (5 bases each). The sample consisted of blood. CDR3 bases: TGTGCCAGCCGTGAGGGGTACGGGCGTACGCAGTATTTT. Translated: CASREGYGRTQYF.